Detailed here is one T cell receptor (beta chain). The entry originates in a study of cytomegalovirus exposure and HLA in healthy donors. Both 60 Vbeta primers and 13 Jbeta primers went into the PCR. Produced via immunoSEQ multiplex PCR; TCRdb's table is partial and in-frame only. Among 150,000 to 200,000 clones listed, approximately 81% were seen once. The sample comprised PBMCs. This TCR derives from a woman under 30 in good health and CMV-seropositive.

The CDR3 DNA reads as TGTGCCAGCAGCCAAAGGACTAACGTAATTATTGAGCAGTTCTTC. Amino acids: CASSQRTNVIIEQFF. This chain uses TRBV4-2 with TRBJ2-1; D might be TRBD2 (6 bases). From germline, CDR1 is LGHNA and CDR2 YNFKEQ. V was cut by 2 bases and J by 9 bases, with 17 bases left in between. The CDR3 runs 15 residues.